The 12 T cell receptor beta chains below all came from one sample that was sequenced in a study of cytomegalovirus exposure and HLA in healthy donors. 13 Jbeta primers and 60 Vbeta primers were used for the PCR. Profiled with immunoSEQ multiplex PCR; TCRdb holds only in-frame clones, not every one. The table has 310,000 or so clones, roughly 90% seen once; the top ten hold roughly 2.3%. The sample comprised PBMCs. The receptor source for this set is a woman aged 18-35 years in good health and CMV-seronegative.

The V call is TRBV4-2, the J call TRBJ2-7, with 7 bases aligning to TRBD2. This CDR3 contains 13 residues. Germline V gene lookup returns CDR1 LGHNA and CDR2 YNFKEQ. Trimming took 4 bases from V and 3 from J; bases not matched to a gene: 3. CDR3 nucleotides: TGTGCCAGCAGCCCGGGGGGATTCTACGAGCAGTACTTC. Amino acid sequence: CASSPGGFYEQYF.

Here the CDR3 DNA reads TGTGCCAGCAGCCCGGATCTTCTACGGGGGAATGAGCAGTTCTTC. Residues: CASSPDLLRGNEQFF. This chain links TRBV2 with TRBJ2-1, with TRBD2 as a possible D gene (6 bases). The CDR3 length is 15 residues. Looked up from germline, CDR1 is SNHLY and CDR2 is FYNNEI. V was trimmed by 6 bases and J by 7 bases, leaving 19 bases between them.

The chain combines TRBV27 with TRBJ2-5; 7 bases align to TRBD1. V shed 3 bases and J 0 bases; nucleotides not matched to a gene: 7. Germline V CDR1 and CDR2: MNHEY, SMNVEV (reference sequence). The CDR3 spans 16 residues. The CDR3 here is CASSFTDRLNQETQYF. CDR3 DNA: TGTGCCAGCAGTTTCACGGACAGGCTTAACCAAGAGACCCAGTACTTC.

This rearrangement joins TRBV6-5 to TRBJ1-1; TRBD1 matches at 7 bases. The germline CDR1 and CDR2 sequences are MNHEY and SVGAGI. CDR3 length: 14 amino acids. With 0 bases clipped from V and 9 bases from J, the junction kept 7 bases outside the gene matches. CDR3 nucleotide sequence: TGTGCCAGCAGTTACTCAGGGACAGATGCTCAAGCTTTCTTT. This translates into CASSYSGTDAQAFF.

V and J are TRBV11-2 and TRBJ2-5; D remains unclear. The DNA matches TRBJ2-7 better at its end, which makes the J call doubtful. This CDR3 has 17 amino acids. CDR1 SGHAT and CDR2 FQNNGV come from the germline V gene. The CDR3 reads CASSFRPDTHIFYEQYF. For the CDR3, the DNA is TGTGCCAGCAGCTTTCGCCCCGACACACACATCTTCTACGAGCAGTACTTC.

The chain uses TRBV5-1 and TRBJ1-1; D may be TRBD1 (6 bases). Germline V gene lookup returns CDR1 SGHRS and CDR2 YFSETQ. The CDR3 has 16 residues. With 4 bases removed from V and 4 bases from J, the gap between germline ends came to 20 bases. For the CDR3, the DNA is TGCGCCAGCAGCCTGATCCCGGGACAAACTTCCACTGAAGCTTTCTTT. Translating gives CASSLIPGQTSTEAFF. The full variable domain, in which reference TRBV5-1 and TRBJ1-1 provide the parts outside the CDR3, is KAGVTQTPRYLIKTRGQQVTLSCSPISGHRSVSWYQQTPGQGLQFLFEYFSETQRNKGNFPGRFSGRQFSNSRSEMNVSTLELGDSALYLCASSLIPGQTSTEAFFGQGTRLTVV.

The V and J genes are TRBV5-8 and TRBJ1-1; D is ambiguous. CDR3 length: 14 residues. Per germline, CDR1 SGHTS and CDR2 YDEGEE. The germline V and J ends were trimmed by 2 bases and 9 bases, with 17 bases remaining between them. As DNA, the CDR3 is TGTGCCAGCAGCTTTAAGAGAACAGTGGAACAAGCTTTCTTT. It encodes CASSFKRTVEQAFF.

The CDR3 bases are TGTGCCACCAAAGGGCAGGGGGTCTATGGCTACACCTTC. As protein: CATKGQGVYGYTF. The chain couples TRBV19 to TRBJ1-2; 7 positions match TRBD1. This CDR3 comprises 13 residues. From germline, CDR1 is LNHDA and CDR2 SQIVND (reference sequence). J gave up 4 bases and V 10 bases, and 9 bases lay outside the gene matches.

The chain employs TRBV27 and TRBJ2-3; D unresolved. From germline, CDR1 is MNHEY and CDR2 SMNVEV (reference sequence). The V and J ends lost 1 base and 2 bases respectively, with 7 bases between them. CDR3 length equals 14 residues. The CDR3 loop reads CASSLWALTDTQYF. CDR3 nucleotides: TGTGCCAGCAGTTTATGGGCCCTCACAGATACGCAGTATTTT.

The chain uses TRBV7-9 and TRBJ2-5, with TRBD1 as a possible D gene (5 bases). Looked up from germline, CDR1 is SEHNR and CDR2 is FQNEAQ (reference sequence). The V gene lost 5 bases and the J gene lost 0 bases, with 13 bases spanning the gap. The CDR3 spans 15 residues. Here the CDR3 DNA reads TGTGCCAGCAGCCCCGATGACAGTTACCAAGAGACCCAGTACTTC. It translates to CASSPDDSYQETQYF.

J is TRBJ1-2 and V is TRBV29-1; 10 bases are shared with TRBD1. Germline lookup yields CDR1 SQVTM and CDR2 ANQGSEA. The CDR3 loop spans 15 amino acids. V lost 6 bases to trimming and J lost 4 bases; unmatched junction nucleotides: 11. The CDR3 loop is CSVVGTGALPYGYTF. The CDR3 DNA is TGCAGCGTAGTAGGGACAGGGGCCCTCCCCTATGGCTACACCTTC.

This clone was observed a single time. This chain links TRBV6-5 with TRBJ2-5; weak D call: TRBD2 (5 bases). Germline CDR1 reads MNHEY; CDR2 reads SVGAGI. The CDR3 is made up of 14 amino acids. V lost 6 bases to trimming and J lost 5 bases, with 16 bases between them. The CDR3 nucleotides read TGTGCCAGCAGCCCGACCCCTAGGAGGGAGACCCAGTACTTC. It yields the protein CASSPTPRRETQYF.